This is a list of T cell receptor beta chains from one sample in a study of cytomegalovirus exposure and HLA in healthy donors. Generated by immunoSEQ multiplex PCR, the TCRdb table keeps only in-frame clones and is missing some. The sample carries 100,000 to 150,000 clones, 60% to 80% recorded once. The sample consisted of PBMCs. These receptors came from a woman in her fifties or sixties in good health and CMV-seronegative. CDR3s leave out the opening cysteine and the closing phenylalanine or tryptophan. Fields, in order: V gene, D gene, CDR3 protein. The D gene is left open where the match is weak.

>TRBV28|TRBD1
ASRDRAYGQY
>TRBV5-6|TRBD1
ASSLEGGGEKLF
>TRBV28|TRBD2
ASSQRGWRSYEQY
>TRBV4-2|.
ASSQGLTQGEKLF
>TRBV7-2|TRBD1
ASSLYPRDRVGTEAF
>TRBV19|.
ASRYQAVNTEAF
>TRBV11-3|TRBD2
ASSTGLAGAGDTQY
>TRBV7-2|TRBD2
ASSLAGLASSYNEQF
>TRBV18|TRBD1
ASSPLRGGLDEQY
>TRBV19|.
ASSQQGSGQPQH
>TRBV9|.
ASSGSTKVGHQETQY
>TRBV19|TRBD1
ASRTGSDGYT
>TRBV5-8|TRBD1
ASSLDDRVSTDTQY
>TRBV5-6|.
ASSLQETQY
>TRBV10-3|.
AISAGAVNQPQH
>TRBV9|.
ASSVGESEGYQETQY
>TRBV9|TRBD2
ASSVVPSGRSEQY
>TRBV5-1|.
ARPGQIEAF
>TRBV5-4|.
ASSPGRGRGYEQY
>TRBV28|TRBD2
ASRLSLAGSYEQY
>TRBV5-8|.
ASSLEQSYYGYT
>TRBV18|TRBD2
ASSPRDGGGEQF
>TRBV10-3|TRBD2
AISEMLAIGGGDTQY
>TRBV19|.
ASRNSGVSTFEQY
>TRBV9|TRBD2
ASSEGLAGGYEQY
>TRBV18|.
ASSEVMRHSVDTEAF
>TRBV6-4|TRBD1
ASSEGQGVPQH
>TRBV10-3|.
AISDGQQETQY
>TRBV6-1|.
ASSAYLNTEAF
>TRBV5-4|TRBD1
ASSLWDRETQY
>TRBV2|.
ASRGDSMNTEAF
>TRBV19|.
ASRDSALSTDTQY
>TRBV28|.
ASSRGTYSNTEAF
>TRBV7-7|TRBD1
ASRRRQGNYGYT
>TRBV6-5|.
ASTRGETGELF
>TRBV28|.
ASSPREWGTEAF
>TRBV7-9|TRBD2
SSSLYSGSQADTQY
>TRBV28|.
ASKALALWETQY
>TRBV5-4|.
ASSRGSAF
>TRBV15|.
ATSRSIGGSEKLF
>TRBV27|.
ASRYAGWLEFKQY
>TRBV6-5|.
ASSYLRGDQPQH
>TRBV18|TRBD1
ASSPGQAPHYGYT
>TRBV29-1|.
SVGEDNTEAF
>TRBV5-4|.
ASSPDRSNTEAF
>TRBV30|.
AWGHTYEQY
>TRBV7-9|.
ASSLVSGTFYNEQF
>TRBV5-6|.
ASSFGTGSVGNTIY
>TRBV30|TRBD2
AWTAPYSGASYEQY
>TRBV14|.
ASSHIWTEGDILDYGYT
>TRBV28|TRBD1
ASSFPDRGYGYT
>TRBV7-3|TRBD2
ASSLGGRAETQY
>TRBV5-8|.
AAAKDSSGTDTQY
>TRBV30|.
ACLANTEAF
>TRBV28|TRBD1
ASSRDRGRNIQY